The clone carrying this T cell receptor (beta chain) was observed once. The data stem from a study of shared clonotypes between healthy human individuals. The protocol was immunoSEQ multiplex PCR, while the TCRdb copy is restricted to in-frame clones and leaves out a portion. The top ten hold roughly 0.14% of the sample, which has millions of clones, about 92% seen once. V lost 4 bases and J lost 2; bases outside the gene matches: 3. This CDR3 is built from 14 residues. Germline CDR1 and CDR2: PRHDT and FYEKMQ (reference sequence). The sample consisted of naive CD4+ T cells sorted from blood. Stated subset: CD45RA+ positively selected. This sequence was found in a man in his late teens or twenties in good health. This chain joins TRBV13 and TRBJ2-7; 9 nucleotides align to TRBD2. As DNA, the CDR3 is TGTGCCAGCAGCTCCAGACTAGCGGCCTACGAGCAGTACTTC. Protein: CASSSRLAAYEQYF.